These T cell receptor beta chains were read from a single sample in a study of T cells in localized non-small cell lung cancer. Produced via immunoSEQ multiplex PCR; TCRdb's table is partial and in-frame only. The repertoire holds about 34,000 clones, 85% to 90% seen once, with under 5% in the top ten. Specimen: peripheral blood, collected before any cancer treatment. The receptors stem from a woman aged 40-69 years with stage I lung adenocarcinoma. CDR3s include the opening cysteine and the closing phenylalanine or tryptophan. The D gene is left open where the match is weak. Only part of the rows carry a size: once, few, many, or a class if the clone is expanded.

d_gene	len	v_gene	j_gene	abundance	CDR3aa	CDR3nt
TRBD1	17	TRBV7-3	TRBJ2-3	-	CASSLPWGGQGADTQYF	TGTGCCAGCAGCCTCCCGTGGGGCGGACAGGGGGCAGATACGCAGTATTTT
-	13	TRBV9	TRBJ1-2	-	CASSVVGGHPYTF	TGTGCCAGCAGCGTAGTGGGCGGACATCCATACACCTTC
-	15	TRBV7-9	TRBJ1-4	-	CASGGLTGWDEKLFF	TGTGCCAGCGGAGGATTGACAGGCTGGGATGAAAAACTGTTTTTT
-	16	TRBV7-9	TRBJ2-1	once	CASIKAASSSYNEQFF	TGTGCCAGCATCAAAGCGGCTTCCAGCTCCTACAATGAGCAGTTCTTC
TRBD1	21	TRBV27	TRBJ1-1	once	CASSLSGDSPLGSLMNTEAFF	TGTGCCAGCAGTTTATCGGGGGACAGCCCCTTGGGTAGCCTTATGAACACTGAAGCTTTCTTT
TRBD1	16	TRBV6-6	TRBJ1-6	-	CASSYVLQGARSPLHF	TGTGCCAGCAGCTACGTTTTACAGGGGGCCCGGTCACCCCTCCACTTT
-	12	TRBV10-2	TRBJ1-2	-	CASSRDDYGYTF	TGCGCCAGCAGCCGGGACGACTATGGCTACACCTTC
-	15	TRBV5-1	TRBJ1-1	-	CASSSGGGAVTEAFF	TGCGCCAGCAGCTCGGGTGGGGGGGCCGTCACTGAAGCTTTCTTT
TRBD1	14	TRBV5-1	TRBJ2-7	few	CASSASGTGYEQYF	TGCGCCAGCAGCGCCTCCGGGACAGGTTACGAGCAGTACTTC
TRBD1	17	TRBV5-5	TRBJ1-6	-	CASSIGTGGRNNSPLHF	TGTGCCAGCAGCATAGGGACAGGGGGCCGGAATAATTCACCCCTCCACTTT
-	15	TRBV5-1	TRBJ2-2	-	CASTLDAANTGELFF	TGCGCCAGCACCTTGGACGCCGCGAACACCGGGGAGCTGTTTTTT
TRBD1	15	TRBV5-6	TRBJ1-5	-	CASSRTGTGVQPQHF	TGTGCCAGCAGCCGAACCGGGACAGGGGTTCAGCCCCAGCATTTT
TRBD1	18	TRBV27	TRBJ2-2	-	CASNPHPTGSTVTGELFF	TGTGCCAGCAACCCACACCCGACAGGGTCAACGGTCACCGGGGAGCTGTTTTTT
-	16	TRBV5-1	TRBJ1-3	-	CASSLGPGRFGNIIYF	TGCGCCAGCAGCTTGGGGCCGGGACGATTTGGAAACATCATATATTTT
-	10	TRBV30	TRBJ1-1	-	CAWWEGDPKF	TGTGCCTGGTGGGAGGGGGACCCTAAGTTT
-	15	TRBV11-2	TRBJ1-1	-	CASSLEGQSNTEAFF	TGTGCCAGCAGCTTAGAGGGGCAGTCGAACACTGAAGCTTTCTTT
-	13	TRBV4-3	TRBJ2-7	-	CASSQELPYEQYF	TGCGCCAGCAGCCAAGAACTACCCTACGAGCAGTACTTC
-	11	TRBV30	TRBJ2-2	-	CAWSVGGWLFF	TGTGCCTGGAGTGTAGGCGGTTGGCTGTTTTTT
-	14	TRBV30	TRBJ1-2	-	CAWRPQGSNYGYTF	TGTGCCTGGAGGCCCCAGGGCTCGAACTATGGCTACACCTTC
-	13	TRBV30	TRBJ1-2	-	CAWNPGINYGYTF	TGTGCCTGGAATCCGGGGATTAACTATGGCTACACCTTC
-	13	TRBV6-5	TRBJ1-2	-	CASRSDRAYGYTF	TGTGCCAGCAGATCTGACAGAGCCTATGGCTACACCTTC
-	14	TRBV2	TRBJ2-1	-	CASSANNQRDEQFF	TGTGCCAGCAGTGCTAACAACCAGAGAGATGAGCAGTTCTTC
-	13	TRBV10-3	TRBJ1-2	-	CAISGTVNYGYTF	TGTGCCATCAGCGGGACTGTTAACTATGGCTACACCTTC
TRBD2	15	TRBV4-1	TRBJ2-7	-	CASSRGRGGSYEQYF	TGCGCCAGCAGCCGGGGGCGGGGGGGCAGCTACGAGCAGTACTTC
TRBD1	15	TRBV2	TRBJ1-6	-	CASSVLGQYNSPLHF	TGTGCCAGCAGTGTACTGGGACAGTATAATTCACCCCTCCACTTT
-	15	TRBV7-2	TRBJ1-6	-	CASSLAADFSSPLHF	TGTGCCAGCAGCTTAGCAGCGGACTTTAGTTCACCCCTCCACTTT
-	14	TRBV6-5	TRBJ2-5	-	CASSYGTRGETQYF	TGTGCCAGCAGTTACGGGACCCGGGGGGAGACCCAGTACTTC
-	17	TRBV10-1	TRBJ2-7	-	CASSDPGAGTTPYEQYF	TGCGCCAGCAGTGATCCCGGGGCTGGGACAACTCCCTACGAGCAGTACTTC
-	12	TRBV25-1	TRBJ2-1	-	CASSEYLDEQFF	TGTGCCAGCAGTGAATATCTAGATGAGCAGTTCTTC
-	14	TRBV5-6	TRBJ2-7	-	CASSSFPKLYEQYF	TGTGCCAGCAGCTCATTCCCAAAGTTGTACGAGCAGTACTTC
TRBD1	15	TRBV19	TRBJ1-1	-	CASTIPDRVRGEAFF	TGTGCCAGTACCATACCCGACAGGGTCCGGGGTGAAGCTTTCTTT
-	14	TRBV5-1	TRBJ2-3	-	CASSTSSGTDTQYF	TGCGCCAGCAGCACCAGCAGTGGCACAGATACGCAGTATTTT
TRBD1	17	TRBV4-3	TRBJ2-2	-	CASSPTVGGGNTGELFF	TGCGCCAGCAGCCCGACCGTAGGGGGCGGTAACACCGGGGAGCTGTTTTTT
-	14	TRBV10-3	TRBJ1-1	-	CAITIDKLNTEAFF	TGTGCCATCACGATAGACAAGTTGAACACTGAAGCTTTCTTT
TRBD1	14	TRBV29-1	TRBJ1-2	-	CSVERAGGRYGYTF	TGCAGCGTTGAGAGGGCAGGGGGCCGCTATGGCTACACCTTC
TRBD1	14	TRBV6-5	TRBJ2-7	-	CASRDPGQSLEQYF	TGTGCCAGCAGGGACCCGGGACAGAGCCTAGAGCAGTACTTC
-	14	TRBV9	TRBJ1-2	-	CASSVNHFNYGYTF	TGTGCCAGCAGCGTAAACCATTTTAACTATGGCTACACCTTC
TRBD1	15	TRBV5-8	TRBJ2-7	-	CASRAGTEKSYEQYF	TGTGCCAGCAGAGCCGGGACAGAGAAAAGCTACGAGCAGTACTTC
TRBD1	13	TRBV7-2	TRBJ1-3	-	CASSLGQLNTIYF	TGTGCCAGCAGCCTGGGACAGCTAAACACCATATATTTT
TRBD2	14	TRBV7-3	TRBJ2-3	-	CASSVSSGGDTQYF	TGTGCCAGCAGCGTTTCTAGCGGGGGCGATACGCAGTATTTT